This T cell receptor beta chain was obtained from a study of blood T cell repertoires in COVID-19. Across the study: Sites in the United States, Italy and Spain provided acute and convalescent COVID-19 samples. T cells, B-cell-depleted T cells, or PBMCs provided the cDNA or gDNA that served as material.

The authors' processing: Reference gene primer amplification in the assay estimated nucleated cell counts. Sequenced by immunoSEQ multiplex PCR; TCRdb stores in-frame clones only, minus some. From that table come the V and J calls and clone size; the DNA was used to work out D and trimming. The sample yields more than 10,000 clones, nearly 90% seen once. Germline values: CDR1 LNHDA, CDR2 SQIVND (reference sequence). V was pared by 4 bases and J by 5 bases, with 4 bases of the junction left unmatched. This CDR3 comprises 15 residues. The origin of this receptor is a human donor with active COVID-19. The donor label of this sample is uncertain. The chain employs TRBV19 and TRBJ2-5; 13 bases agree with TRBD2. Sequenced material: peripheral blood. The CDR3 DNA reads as TGTGCCAGTAGTAGGACTAGCGGGGGATCGGAGACCCAGTACTTC. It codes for CASSRTSGGSETQYF.